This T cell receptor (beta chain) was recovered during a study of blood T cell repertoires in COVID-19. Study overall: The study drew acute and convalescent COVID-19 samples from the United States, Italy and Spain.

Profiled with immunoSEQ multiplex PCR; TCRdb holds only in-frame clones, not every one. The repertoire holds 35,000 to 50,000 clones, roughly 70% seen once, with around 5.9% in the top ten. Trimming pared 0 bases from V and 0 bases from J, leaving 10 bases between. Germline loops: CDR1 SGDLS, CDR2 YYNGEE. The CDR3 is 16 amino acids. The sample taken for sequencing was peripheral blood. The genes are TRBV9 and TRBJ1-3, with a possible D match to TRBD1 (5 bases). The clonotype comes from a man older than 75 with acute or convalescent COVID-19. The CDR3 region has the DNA TGTGCCAGCAGCGTAGCTACAGGTTTCTCTGGAAACACCATATATTTT. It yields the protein CASSVATGFSGNTIYF.